The present T cell receptor (beta chain) was sequenced within a study of long-term antiretroviral therapy in people with HIV. Whole-study findings and limits: Before ART, certain clones expanded, and these dominated the repertoire at all time points. Information on adherence, resistance and therapy changes was unavailable.

Comments on this clone: Its antigen is still unknown.

CDR1 and CDR2 from the germline V gene are SNHLY and FYNNEI. Trimming cost V 6 bases and J 4 bases, with 15 bases left between them. The CDR3 covers 14 residues. This was the immunoSEQ v3.0 assay at survey level. Assay used: immunoSEQ multiplex PCR; TCRdb lists only in-frame clones, some missing. The table shows some 28,000 clones, with 70% to 90% occurring only once. Sequenced material: unsorted PBMCs, taken 0.8 years after starting antiretroviral therapy. The chain joins TRBV2 to TRBJ1-2, with a tentative D call TRBD1 (6 bases). The sequence was obtained from a woman in her twenties or thirties with HIV. The CDR3 loop is CASSATGVLYGYTF. CDR3 nucleotide sequence: TGTGCCAGCAGCGCGACAGGCGTGCTCTATGGCTACACCTTC.